This entry lists 23 T cell receptor beta chains sequenced from one sample in a study of blood T cell repertoires in COVID-19. Clones were read by immunoSEQ multiplex PCR, and TCRdb kept only the in-frame ones, dropping some. The sample shows over 90,000 clones, around 90% of them seen only once. Sequences were obtained from peripheral blood. These receptors were taken from a young man with acute or convalescent COVID-19.

Sample share makes this clone medium-sized. The chain links TRBV7-9 to TRBJ2-1; TRBD2 agrees at 7 bases. Germline CDR1 and CDR2: SEHNR and FQNEAQ (reference sequence). The V gene end was trimmed by 2 bases and the J gene end by 6 bases; junction bases not matched to a gene: 13. CDR3 length: 17 amino acids. Written as DNA, the CDR3 is TGTGCCAGCAGCTTAAACAAGGCGGGAGCAGTAGCCAATGAGCAGTTCTTC. This translates into CASSLNKAGAVANEQFF. The full variable domain, with the rest looked up from reference TRBV7-9 and TRBJ2-1, is DTGVSQNPRHKITKRGQNVTFRCDPISEHNRLYWYRQTLGQGPEFLTYFQNEAQLEKSRLLSDRFSAERPKGSFSTLEIQRTEQGDSAMYLCASSLNKAGAVANEQFFGPGTRLTVL.

Only one count was recorded for this clone. This chain connects TRBV30 to TRBJ1-1, with D perhaps matching TRBD1 (6 bases). CDR1 and CDR2 (germline): GTSNPN, SVGIG (reference sequence). Trimming stripped 0 bases from V and 4 bases from J, with 9 bases between. The CDR3 is 13 residues long. Here the CDR3 DNA reads TGTGCCTGGAGTGTAGGGGGGGCCACTGAAGCTTTCTTT. Amino acids: CAWSVGGATEAFF.

CDR3 coding DNA: TGCGCCAGCAGCCCCCGGCAGGGGGTCTCACCCCTCCACTTT. This translates into CASSPRQGVSPLHF. V is TRBV4-1 and J is TRBJ1-6; TRBD1 matches 7 bases. Germline values: CDR1 MGHRA, CDR2 YSYEKL. The CDR3 runs 14 residues. Germline trimming cut 4 bases from V and 10 bases from J; bases unmatched to any gene: 7.

This clone has only one observation. The J gene is TRBJ2-5, the V gene TRBV5-1; the match to TRBD2 covers 9 bases. Trimming removed 7 bases from V and 2 bases from J; junction bases left unmatched: 9. The CDR3 contains 15 residues. Germline V gene sequence: CDR1 SGHRS, CDR2 YFSETQ. The CDR3 DNA follows: TGCGCCAGCGCACCGCGGGGGGGACCGCAAGAGACCCAGTACTTC. Translation gives CASAPRGGPQETQYF. The full variable domain, rest sourced from reference TRBV5-1 and TRBJ2-5, is KAGVTQTPRYLIKTRGQQVTLSCSPISGHRSVSWYQQTPGQGLQFLFEYFSETQRNKGNFPGRFSGRQFSNSRSEMNVSTLELGDSALYLCASAPRGGPQETQYFGPGTRLLVL.

This clone was seen once. This rearrangement joins TRBV6-5 to TRBJ1-1; the match to TRBD1 covers 8 bases. The V gene end was trimmed by 6 bases and the J gene end by 3 bases; junction bases not matched to a gene: 6. CDR1 is MNHEY, CDR2 SVGAGI, per germline. This CDR3 is 14 amino acids long. The CDR3 DNA follows: TGTGCCAGCAGGACGGGACAGGAACACACTGAAGCTTTCTTT. Translation gives CASRTGQEHTEAFF.

This clone has a single count. The CDR3: CASHPPGGASGNTIYF. The DNA for the CDR3 is TGTGCCAGTCATCCTCCGGGGGGCGCATCTGGAAACACCATATATTTT. The chain joins TRBV19 to TRBJ1-3, with D maybe TRBD1 (6 bases). Germline V gene lookup returns CDR1 LNHDA and CDR2 SQIVND (reference sequence). This CDR3 has 16 amino acids. Trimming pared 8 bases from V and 1 base from J, leaving 18 bases between.

The chain recombines TRBV5-6 with TRBJ2-2; 9 bases line up with TRBD2. J was trimmed by 3 bases and V by 4 bases; bases with no gene match: 4. The CDR3 is made up of 15 amino acids. CDR1 and CDR2 from the germline V gene are SGHDT and YYEEEE. CDR3 loop: CASSAGGLDTGELFF. CDR3 DNA: TGTGCCAGCAGCGCGGGGGGGCTGGACACCGGGGAGCTGTTTTTT.

The chain joins TRBV18 to TRBJ1-5, with 7 bases lining up with TRBD1. V shed 6 bases, J shed 4 bases, and the junction held 3 bases outside the gene matches. The V gene's germline CDR1 is KGHSH and CDR2 LQKENI. CDR3 length equals 13 residues. The CDR3 DNA follows: TGTGCCAGCTCCCTGGACAGGAATCAGCCCCAGCATTTT. It yields the protein CASSLDRNQPQHF.

The rearrangement uses TRBV29-1 and TRBJ2-7; tentative D call: TRBD2 (6 bases). V was clipped by 4 bases and J by 3 bases, with 10 bases between them. CDR1 and CDR2 from the germline V gene are SQVTM and ANQGSEA. The CDR3 is 12 amino acids. The CDR3 spells CSVGRDFYEQYF. The CDR3 DNA reads as TGCAGCGTTGGGCGGGACTTCTACGAGCAGTACTTC.

V gene TRBV5-1 combines with J gene TRBJ2-1; TRBD2 matches 16 bases. The trim removed 7 bases at V and 15 bases at J, leaving 16 bases unmatched. This CDR3 is built from 16 residues. CDR1 and CDR2 (germline): SGHRS, YFSETQ. The CDR3 DNA reads TGCGCCAGCTCTGATCCTAGAGGGACTAGCGGGGGGGCGCGGTTCTTC. Translation gives CASSDPRGTSGGARFF.

The chain couples TRBV5-1 to TRBJ1-2; no firm D call. V lost 4 bases and J 2 bases, leaving 12 bases between the germline ends. The germline gives CDR1 SGHRS, CDR2 YFSETQ. This CDR3 is 14 amino acids long. The DNA of the CDR3 is TGCGCCAGCAGCCGTACTATAGAGAACTATGGCTACACCTTC. Amino acid sequence: CASSRTIENYGYTF.

The genes are TRBV19 and TRBJ1-1, with TRBD1 as a possible D gene (6 bases). The CDR3 runs 15 residues. The V end was cut by 7 bases, the J end by 0 bases, with 15 bases between. CDR1 and CDR2 (germline): LNHDA, SQIVND (reference sequence). CDR3 in amino acids: CASTGTPNMNTEAFF. In DNA, the CDR3 is TGTGCCAGTACGGGGACACCCAACATGAACACTGAAGCTTTCTTT.

The genes are TRBV7-9 and TRBJ2-1; 7 bases fit TRBD2. The V and J ends lost 1 base and 5 bases, in that order; junction bases with no gene match: 5. The CDR3 runs 15 residues. Germline CDR1 SEHNR, CDR2 FQNEAQ (reference sequence). In DNA form, the CDR3 reads TGTGCCAGCAGCTTAGTGACTAGCCCCCACAATGAGCAGTTCTTC. Its translation is CASSLVTSPHNEQFF.

The chain has TRBV28 and TRBJ1-5; D gene ambiguous. This CDR3 contains 16 residues. V lost 2 bases, J lost 0 bases, and 11 bases lay in between. Germline CDR1 is MDHEN and CDR2 is SYDVKM. In DNA form, the CDR3 reads TGTGCCAGCAGTTTAGAGGGAACATATAGCAATCAGCCCCAGCATTTT. It translates to CASSLEGTYSNQPQHF.

The chain is built from TRBV12-5 and TRBJ1-1, with 10 positions matching TRBD1. This CDR3 spans 14 amino acids. CDR1 is LGHNT and CDR2 is FRNRAP in the germline V gene. V lost 6 bases, J lost 6 bases, and 7 bases stayed unmatched. The CDR3 is CASGPTGGSAEAFF. CDR3 DNA: TGTGCTAGTGGCCCGACAGGGGGCTCGGCTGAAGCTTTCTTT.

The CDR3: CASSFRPETGAANQPQHF. In nucleotides, the CDR3 is TGTGCCAGTAGTTTTAGACCCGAAACAGGAGCCGCAAATCAGCCCCAGCATTTT. The chain links TRBV19 to TRBJ1-5, with D perhaps matching TRBD1 (5 bases). The CDR3 loop spans 18 amino acids. V was pared by 5 bases and J by 4 bases, with 24 bases between. From germline, CDR1 is LNHDA and CDR2 SQIVND (reference sequence).

The chain combines TRBV19 with TRBJ2-1; maybe TRBD2 (6 bases). This CDR3 has 12 residues. The V and J ends lost 5 bases and 7 bases respectively, with 9 bases between them. The germline V gene has CDR1 LNHDA and CDR2 SQIVND (reference sequence). The CDR3 protein is CASSRGSNEQFF. The CDR3 DNA follows: TGTGCCAGTAGTCGGGGGTCTAATGAGCAGTTCTTC. Using reference TRBV19 and TRBJ2-1 for the parts outside the CDR3, the full variable domain is DGGITQSPKYLFRKEGQNVTLSCEQNLNHDAMYWYRQDPGQGLRLIYYSQIVNDFQKGDIAEGYSVSREKKESFPLTVTSAQKNPTAFYLCASSRGSNEQFFGPGTRLTVL.

This chain links TRBV4-1 with TRBJ2-7, with 9 positions matching TRBD1. Germline V gives CDR1 MGHRA, CDR2 YSYEKL. Trimming removed 0 bases from V and 2 bases from J; junction bases left unmatched: 5. This CDR3 contains 16 residues. The CDR3 sequence is CASSQDRDRETYEQYF. CDR3 sequence (DNA): TGCGCCAGCAGCCAAGATCGGGACAGGGAGACCTACGAGCAGTACTTC.

The CDR3 DNA reads as TGTGCCAGCAGCTTAGACACCAGGGACTTTCGTTCCTATAATTCACCCCTCCACTTT. Protein product: CASSLDTRDFRSYNSPLHF. The rearrangement uses TRBV7-8 and TRBJ1-6, with D perhaps TRBD1 (5 bases). Between the trimmed V and J ends, which lost 1 base and 1 base, there was a span of 17 bases. The length of the CDR3 is 19 residues. Germline CDR1 reads SGHVS; CDR2 reads FQNEAQ.

The V call is TRBV4-2, the J call TRBJ2-5, with 7 bases lining up with TRBD2. With V trimmed by 1 base and J by 4 bases, 3 bases remained unmatched. Germline lookup yields CDR1 LGHNA and CDR2 YNFKEQ. The CDR3 has 14 residues. The chain's CDR3 is CASSQGWGGETQYF. Written as DNA, the CDR3 is TGTGCCAGCAGCCAAGGTTGGGGGGGAGAGACCCAGTACTTC.

The chain recombines TRBV5-1 with TRBJ2-1; 10 positions match TRBD2. V trimming: 2 bases; J trimming: 5 bases; junction bases outside the gene matches: 4. The length of the CDR3 is 15 residues. CDR1 and CDR2 (germline): SGHRS, YFSETQ. As DNA, the CDR3 is TGCGCCAGCAGCTTACTAGCGGGGCCCCACAATGAGCAGTTCTTC. The encoded protein is CASSLLAGPHNEQFF.

The chain links TRBV3-1 (or the pseudogene TRBV3-2) to TRBJ1-4, with D possibly matching TRBD1 (6 bases). This CDR3 has 14 residues. Trimming left V 4 bases short and J 8 bases short, with 14 bases between. Germline CDR1 and CDR2: LGHDT and YNNKEL (reference sequence). The CDR3 spells CASSPQGPREKLFF. The CDR3 DNA reads as TGTGCCAGCAGCCCCCAGGGGCCGAGGGAAAAACTGTTTTTT.

This clone appeared a few times. The genes are TRBV6-4 and TRBJ2-3; D remains ambiguous. V was clipped by 5 bases and J by 1 base, with 10 bases between them. This CDR3 spans 14 amino acids. CDR1 and CDR2 (germline): MRHNA, SNTAGT. CDR3 in DNA: TGTGCCAGCAGTCTCGACGGAGGCACAGATACGCAGTATTTT. This encodes CASSLDGGTDTQYF.